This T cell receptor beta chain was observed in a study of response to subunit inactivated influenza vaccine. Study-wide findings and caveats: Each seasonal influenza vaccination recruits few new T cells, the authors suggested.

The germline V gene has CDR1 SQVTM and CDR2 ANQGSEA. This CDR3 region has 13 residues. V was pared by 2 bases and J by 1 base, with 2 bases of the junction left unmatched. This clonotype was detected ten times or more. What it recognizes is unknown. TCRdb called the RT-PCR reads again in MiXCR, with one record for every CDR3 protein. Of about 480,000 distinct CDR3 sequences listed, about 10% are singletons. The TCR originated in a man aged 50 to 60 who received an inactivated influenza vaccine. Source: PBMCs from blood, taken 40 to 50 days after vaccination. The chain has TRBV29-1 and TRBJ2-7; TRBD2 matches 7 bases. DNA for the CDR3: TGCAGCGTTGAACTAGCGGAGTCCTACGAGCAGTACTTC. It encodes CSVELAESYEQYF.